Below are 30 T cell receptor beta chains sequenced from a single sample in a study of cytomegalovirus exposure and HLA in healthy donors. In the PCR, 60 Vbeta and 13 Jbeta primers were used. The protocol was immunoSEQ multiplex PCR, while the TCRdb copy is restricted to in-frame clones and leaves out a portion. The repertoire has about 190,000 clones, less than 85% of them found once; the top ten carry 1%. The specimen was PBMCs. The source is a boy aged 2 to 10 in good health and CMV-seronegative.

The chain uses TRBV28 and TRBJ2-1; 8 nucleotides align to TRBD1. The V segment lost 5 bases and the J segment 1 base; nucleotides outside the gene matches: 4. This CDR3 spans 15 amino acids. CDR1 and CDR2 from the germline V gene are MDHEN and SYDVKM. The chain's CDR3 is CASSPTGGSYNEQFF. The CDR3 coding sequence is TGTGCCAGCAGTCCCACAGGGGGGTCCTACAATGAGCAGTTCTTC.

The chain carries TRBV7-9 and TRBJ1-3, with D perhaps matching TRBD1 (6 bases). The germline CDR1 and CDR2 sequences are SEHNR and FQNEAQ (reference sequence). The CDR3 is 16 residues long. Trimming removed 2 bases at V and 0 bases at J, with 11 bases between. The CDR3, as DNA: TGTGCCAGCAGCTTAAACAGGGCGCTCTCTGGAAACACCATATATTTT. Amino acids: CASSLNRALSGNTIYF.

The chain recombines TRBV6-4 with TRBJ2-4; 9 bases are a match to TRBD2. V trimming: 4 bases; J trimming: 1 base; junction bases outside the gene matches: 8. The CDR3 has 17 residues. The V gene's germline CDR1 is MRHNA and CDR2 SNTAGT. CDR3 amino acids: CASSALAGEGAKNIQYF. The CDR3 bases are TGTGCCAGCAGTGCCTTAGCGGGAGAGGGCGCCAAAAACATTCAGTACTTC.

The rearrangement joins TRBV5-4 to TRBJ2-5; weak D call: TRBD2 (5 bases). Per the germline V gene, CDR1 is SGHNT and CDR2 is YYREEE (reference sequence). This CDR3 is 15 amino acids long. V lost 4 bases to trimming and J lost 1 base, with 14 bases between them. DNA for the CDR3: TGTGCCAGCAGCCCCGCGGTAGCGAGCCAAGAGACCCAGTACTTC. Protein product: CASSPAVASQETQYF.

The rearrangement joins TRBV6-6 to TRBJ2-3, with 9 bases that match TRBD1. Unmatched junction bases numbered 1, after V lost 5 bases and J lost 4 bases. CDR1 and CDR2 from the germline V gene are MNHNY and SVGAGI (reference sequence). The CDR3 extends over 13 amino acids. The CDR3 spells CASSRTGADTQYF. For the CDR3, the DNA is TGTGCCAGCAGTCGGACAGGGGCAGATACGCAGTATTTT.

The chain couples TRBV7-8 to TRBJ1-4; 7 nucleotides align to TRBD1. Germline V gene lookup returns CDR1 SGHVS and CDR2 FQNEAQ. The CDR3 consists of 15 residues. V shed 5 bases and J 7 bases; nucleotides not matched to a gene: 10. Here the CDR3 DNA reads TGTGCCAGCAGCCCTACAGGGGAGAGAATTGAAAAACTGTTTTTT. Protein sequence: CASSPTGERIEKLFF. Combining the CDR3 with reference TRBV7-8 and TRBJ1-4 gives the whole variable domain GAGVSQSPRYKVAKRGQDVALRCDPISGHVSLFWYQQALGQGPEFLTYFQNEAQLDKSGLPSDRFFAERPEGSVSTLKIQRTQQEDSAVYLCASSPTGERIEKLFFGSGTQLSVL.

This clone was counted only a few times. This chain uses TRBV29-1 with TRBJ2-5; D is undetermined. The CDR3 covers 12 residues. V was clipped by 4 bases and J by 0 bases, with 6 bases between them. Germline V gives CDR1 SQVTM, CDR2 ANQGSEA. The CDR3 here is CSVGPNQETQYF. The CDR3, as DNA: TGCAGCGTTGGTCCTAACCAAGAGACCCAGTACTTC.

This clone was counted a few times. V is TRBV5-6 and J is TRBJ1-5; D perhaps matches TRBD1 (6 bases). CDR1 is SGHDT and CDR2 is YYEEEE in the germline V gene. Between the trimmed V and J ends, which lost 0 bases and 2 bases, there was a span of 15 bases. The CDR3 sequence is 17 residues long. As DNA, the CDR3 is TGTGCCAGCAGCTTGGGTCAGGGGATAGTGGGCAATCAGCCCCAGCATTTT. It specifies CASSLGQGIVGNQPQHF.

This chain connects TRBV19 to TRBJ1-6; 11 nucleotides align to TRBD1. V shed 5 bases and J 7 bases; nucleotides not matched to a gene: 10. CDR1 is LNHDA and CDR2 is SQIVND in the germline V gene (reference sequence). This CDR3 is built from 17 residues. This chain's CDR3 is CASSPTGTGGPNSPLHF. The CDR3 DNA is TGTGCCAGTAGTCCCACCGGGACAGGGGGACCAAATTCACCCCTCCACTTT. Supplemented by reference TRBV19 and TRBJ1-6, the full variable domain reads DGGITQSPKYLFRKEGQNVTLSCEQNLNHDAMYWYRQDPGQGLRLIYYSQIVNDFQKGDIAEGYSVSREKKESFPLTVTSAQKNPTAFYLCASSPTGTGGPNSPLHFGNGTRLTVT.

CDR3 region: CASSARTGVGNTEAFF. CDR3 sequence (DNA): TGTGCCAGCAGTGCCCGGACAGGGGTGGGGAACACTGAAGCTTTCTTT. The rearrangement uses TRBV6-1 and TRBJ1-1, with 9 bases fitting TRBD1. The CDR3 has 16 amino acids. Germline assignment: CDR1 MNHNS and CDR2 SASEGT. Trimming took 4 bases from V and 1 from J; bases not matched to a gene: 7.

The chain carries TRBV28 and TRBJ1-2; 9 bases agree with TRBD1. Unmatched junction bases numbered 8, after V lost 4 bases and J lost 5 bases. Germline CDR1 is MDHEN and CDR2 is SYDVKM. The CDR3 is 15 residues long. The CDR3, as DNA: TGTGCCAGCAGTTCCGGGTTGGACAGGGGATATGGCTACACCTTC. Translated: CASSSGLDRGYGYTF.

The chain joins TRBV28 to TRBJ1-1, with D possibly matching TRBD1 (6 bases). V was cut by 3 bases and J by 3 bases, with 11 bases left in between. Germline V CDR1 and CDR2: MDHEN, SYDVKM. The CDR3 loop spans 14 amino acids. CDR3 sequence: CASSLGGLDTEAFF. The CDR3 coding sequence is TGTGCCAGCAGTTTGGGGGGGCTGGACACTGAAGCTTTCTTT.

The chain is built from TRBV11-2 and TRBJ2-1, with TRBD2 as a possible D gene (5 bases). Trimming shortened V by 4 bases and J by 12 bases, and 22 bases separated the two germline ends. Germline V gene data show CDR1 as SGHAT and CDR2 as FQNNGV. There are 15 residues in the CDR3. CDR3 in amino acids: CASSSAAGLTMGQFF. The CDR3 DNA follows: TGTGCCAGCAGCTCCGCCGCGGGCCTCACCATGGGGCAGTTCTTC. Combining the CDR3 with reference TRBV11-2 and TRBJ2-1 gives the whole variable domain EAGVAQSPRYKIIEKRQSVAFWCNPISGHATLYWYQQILGQGPKLLIQFQNNGVVDDSQLPKDRFSAERLKGVDSTLKIQPAKLEDSAVYLCASSSAAGLTMGQFFGPGTRLTVL.

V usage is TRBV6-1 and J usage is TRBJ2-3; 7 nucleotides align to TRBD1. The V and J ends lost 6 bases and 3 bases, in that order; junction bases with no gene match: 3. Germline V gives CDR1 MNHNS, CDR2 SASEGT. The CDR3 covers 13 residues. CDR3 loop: CASRRQGTDTQYF. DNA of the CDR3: TGTGCCAGCAGGAGACAGGGTACAGATACGCAGTATTTT.

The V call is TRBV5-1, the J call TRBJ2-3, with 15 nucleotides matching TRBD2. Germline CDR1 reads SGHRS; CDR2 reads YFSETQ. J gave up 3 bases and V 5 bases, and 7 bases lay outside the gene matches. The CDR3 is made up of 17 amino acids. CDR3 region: CASRRGLAGGSTDTQYF. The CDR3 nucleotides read TGCGCCAGCAGACGCGGACTAGCGGGAGGGAGTACAGATACGCAGTATTTT.

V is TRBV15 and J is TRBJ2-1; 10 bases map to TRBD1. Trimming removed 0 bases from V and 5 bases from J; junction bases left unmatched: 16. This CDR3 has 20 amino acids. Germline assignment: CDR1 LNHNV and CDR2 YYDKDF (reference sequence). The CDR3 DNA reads TGTGCCACCAGCAGAGAACAAGTTGCCCTCTTGGGGACAGGGGACAATGAGCAGTTCTTC. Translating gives CATSREQVALLGTGDNEQFF.

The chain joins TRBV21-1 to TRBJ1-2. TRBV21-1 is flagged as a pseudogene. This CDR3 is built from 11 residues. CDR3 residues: CASSNSNGYTF. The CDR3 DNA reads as TGTGCCAGCAGCAATTCTAATGGCTACACCTTC.

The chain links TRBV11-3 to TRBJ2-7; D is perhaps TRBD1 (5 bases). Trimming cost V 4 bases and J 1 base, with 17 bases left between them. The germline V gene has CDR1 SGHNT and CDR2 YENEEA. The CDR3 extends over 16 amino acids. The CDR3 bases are TGTGCCAGCAGCTACCGGACAAGGCAGGATTCCTACGAGCAGTACGTC. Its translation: CASSYRTRQDSYEQYV.

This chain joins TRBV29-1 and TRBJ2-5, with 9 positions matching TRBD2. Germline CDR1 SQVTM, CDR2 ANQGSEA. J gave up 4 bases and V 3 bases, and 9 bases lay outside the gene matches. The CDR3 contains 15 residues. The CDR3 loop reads CSVDRGGGARETQYF. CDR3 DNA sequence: TGCAGCGTTGATAGGGGCGGGGGGGCCCGAGAGACCCAGTACTTC.

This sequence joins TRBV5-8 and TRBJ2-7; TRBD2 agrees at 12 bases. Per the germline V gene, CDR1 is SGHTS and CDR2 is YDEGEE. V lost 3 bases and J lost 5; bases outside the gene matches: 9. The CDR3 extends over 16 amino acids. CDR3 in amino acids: CASSSRTSGIINEQYF. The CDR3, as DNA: TGTGCCAGCAGCTCTCGGACTAGCGGGATTATCAACGAGCAGTACTTC.

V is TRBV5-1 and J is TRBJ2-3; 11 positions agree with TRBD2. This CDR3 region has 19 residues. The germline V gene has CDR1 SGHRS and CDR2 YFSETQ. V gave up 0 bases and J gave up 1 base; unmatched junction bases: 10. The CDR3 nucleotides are TGCGCCAGCAGCTTGGGAGCTAGCGGGGGGAGGATCGGCACAGATACGCAGTATTTT. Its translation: CASSLGASGGRIGTDTQYF.

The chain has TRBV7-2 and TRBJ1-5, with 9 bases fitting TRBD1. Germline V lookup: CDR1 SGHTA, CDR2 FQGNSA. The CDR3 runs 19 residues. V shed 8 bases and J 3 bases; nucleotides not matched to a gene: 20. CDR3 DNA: TGTGCCAGCTTTCTTTCGCGGGACAGGGATCTAGGGTCCAATCAGCCCCAGCATTTT. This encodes CASFLSRDRDLGSNQPQHF.

DNA of the CDR3: TGTGCCAGCAGCAACACAGGGGGGTTCGCAGATACGCAGTATTTT. It specifies CASSNTGGFADTQYF. This chain uses TRBV28 with TRBJ2-3, with 8 bases that match TRBD1. The CDR3 loop spans 15 amino acids. Germline CDR1 reads MDHEN; CDR2 reads SYDVKM. J gave up 4 bases and V 6 bases, and 9 bases lay outside the gene matches.

The CDR3 DNA sequence: TGTGCCAGCAGTAATCAGGGGGTCGGCACAGATACGCAGTATTTT. The encoded protein is CASSNQGVGTDTQYF. The V and J genes are TRBV25-1 and TRBJ2-3; the match to TRBD1 covers 7 bases. The CDR3 extends over 15 amino acids. V dropped 5 bases and J dropped 1; count of bases not matched to a gene: 6. The germline gives CDR1 MGHDK, CDR2 SYGVNS.

Written as DNA, the CDR3 is TGTGCCAGCAGCTTGGGGACTAGCGGGAAGAACGAGCAGTACTTC. Translation gives CASSLGTSGKNEQYF. V gene TRBV5-8 combines with J gene TRBJ2-7; 12 nucleotides line up with TRBD2. CDR1 SGHTS and CDR2 YDEGEE come from the germline V gene. The CDR3 loop spans 15 amino acids. Losses at the gene ends were 0 bases for V and 5 bases for J; bases not matched to a gene: 3. The whole variable domain, filled in from reference TRBV5-8 and TRBJ2-7, reads EAGVTQSPTHLIKTRGQQATLRCSPISGHTSVYWYQQALGLGLQFLLWYDEGEERNRGNFPPRFSGRQFPNYSSELNVNALELEDSALYLCASSLGTSGKNEQYFGPGTRLTVT.

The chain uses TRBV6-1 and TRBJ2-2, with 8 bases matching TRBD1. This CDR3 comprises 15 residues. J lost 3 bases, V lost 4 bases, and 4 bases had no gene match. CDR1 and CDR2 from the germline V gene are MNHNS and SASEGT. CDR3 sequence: CASSVMDRDTGELFF. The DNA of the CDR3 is TGTGCCAGCAGTGTAATGGACAGGGACACCGGGGAGCTGTTTTTT.

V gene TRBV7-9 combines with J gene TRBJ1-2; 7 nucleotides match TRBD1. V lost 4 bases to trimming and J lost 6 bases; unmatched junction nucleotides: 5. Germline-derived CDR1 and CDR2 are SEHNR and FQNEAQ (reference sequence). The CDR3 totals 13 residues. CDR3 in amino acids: CASSSTGEDGYTF. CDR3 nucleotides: TGTGCCAGCAGCTCAACAGGGGAAGATGGCTACACCTTC. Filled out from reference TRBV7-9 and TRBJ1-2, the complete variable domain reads DTGVSQNPRHKITKRGQNVTFRCDPISEHNRLYWYRQTLGQGPEFLTYFQNEAQLEKSRLLSDRFSAERPKGSFSTLEIQRTEQGDSAMYLCASSSTGEDGYTFGSGTRLTVV.

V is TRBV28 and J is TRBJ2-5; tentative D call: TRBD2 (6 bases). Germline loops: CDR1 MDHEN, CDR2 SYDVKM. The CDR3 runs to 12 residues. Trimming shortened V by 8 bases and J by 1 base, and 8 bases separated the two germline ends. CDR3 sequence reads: CASGGFQETQYF. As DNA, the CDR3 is TGTGCCAGCGGGGGGTTCCAAGAGACCCAGTACTTC. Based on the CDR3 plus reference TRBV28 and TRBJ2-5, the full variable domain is DVKVTQSSRYLVKRTGEKVFLECVQDMDHENMFWYRQDPGLGLRLIYFSYDVKMKEKGDIPEGYSVSREKKERFSLILESASTNQTSMYLCASGGFQETQYFGPGTRLLVL.

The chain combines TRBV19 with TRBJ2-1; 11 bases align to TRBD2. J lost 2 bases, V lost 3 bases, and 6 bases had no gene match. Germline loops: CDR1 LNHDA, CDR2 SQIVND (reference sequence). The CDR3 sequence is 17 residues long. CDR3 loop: CASSMTSGKFTYNEQFF. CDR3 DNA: TGTGCCAGTAGTATGACTAGCGGGAAATTTACCTACAATGAGCAGTTCTTC. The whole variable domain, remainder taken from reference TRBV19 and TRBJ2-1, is DGGITQSPKYLFRKEGQNVTLSCEQNLNHDAMYWYRQDPGQGLRLIYYSQIVNDFQKGDIAEGYSVSREKKESFPLTVTSAQKNPTAFYLCASSMTSGKFTYNEQFFGPGTRLTVL.

This CDR3 reads CASSFFSSLGKNYGYTF. DNA for the CDR3: TGCGCCAGCAGCTTCTTTAGTAGTCTCGGGAAGAACTATGGCTACACCTTC. This chain links TRBV5-1 with TRBJ1-2; D gene ambiguous. The germline gives CDR1 SGHRS, CDR2 YFSETQ. The V gene lost 2 bases and the J gene lost 2 bases, with 19 bases spanning the gap. The CDR3 is made up of 17 amino acids.